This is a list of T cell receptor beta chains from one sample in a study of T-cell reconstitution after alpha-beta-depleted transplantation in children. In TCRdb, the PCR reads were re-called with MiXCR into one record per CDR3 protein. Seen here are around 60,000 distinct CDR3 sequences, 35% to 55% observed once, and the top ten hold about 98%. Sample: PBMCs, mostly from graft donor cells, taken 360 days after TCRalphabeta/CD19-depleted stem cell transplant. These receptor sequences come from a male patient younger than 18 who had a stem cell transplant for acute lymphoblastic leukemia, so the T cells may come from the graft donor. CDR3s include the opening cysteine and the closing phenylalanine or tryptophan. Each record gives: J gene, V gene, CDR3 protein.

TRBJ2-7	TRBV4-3	CASSQGEAGYEQYF
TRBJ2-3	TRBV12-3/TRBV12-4	CASSREGATQYF
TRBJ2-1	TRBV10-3	CAISAAGGRNEQFF
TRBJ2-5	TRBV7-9	CASSFPLSGGEETQYF
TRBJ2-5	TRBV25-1	CASSPRTGGGKTQYF
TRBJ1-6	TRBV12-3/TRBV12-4	CASSGGSYNSPLHF
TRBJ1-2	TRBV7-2	CASSQGTGNYGYTF
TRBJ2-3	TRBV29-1	CSAIGGFGDTDTQYF
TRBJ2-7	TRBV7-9	CASSGSWGRPYEQYF
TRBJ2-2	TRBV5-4	CASSFWGSGELFF
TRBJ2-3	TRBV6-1	CASSSGTSSTDTQYF
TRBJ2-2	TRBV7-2	CASSLLPSGRDTGELFF
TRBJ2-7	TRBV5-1	CASSLEGREQYF
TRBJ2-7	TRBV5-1	CASSLVQGGPYEQYF
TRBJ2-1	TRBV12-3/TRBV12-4	CASRGYEQFF
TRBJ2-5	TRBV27	CASSLEGGTQYF
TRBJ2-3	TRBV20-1	CSAKLAGGPDTQYF
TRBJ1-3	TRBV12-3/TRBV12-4	CASRVHGSGNTIYF
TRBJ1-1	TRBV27	CASSLSGNFGTEAFF
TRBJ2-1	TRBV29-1	CSVGYRVQEFF
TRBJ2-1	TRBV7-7	CASSQGQARPYNEQFF
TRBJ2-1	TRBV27	CASSFEGGPYEQFF
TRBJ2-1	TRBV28	CASSLLAERDSYNEQFF
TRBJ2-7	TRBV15	CATSKKWQTQTYEQYF
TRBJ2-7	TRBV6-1	CASNRDRLYEQYF
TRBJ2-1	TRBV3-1	CASNRLAGGPHEQFF
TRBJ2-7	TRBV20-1	CSAGRLASFYEQYF
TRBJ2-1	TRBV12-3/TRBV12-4	CASSLVFGAAYNEQFF